Many counts were recorded for the clone carrying this T cell receptor (beta chain). Its antigen is not known. The germline V gene encodes CDR1 DFQATT and CDR2 SNEGSKA (reference sequence). V shed 5 bases, J shed 6 bases, and the junction held 6 bases outside the gene matches. The CDR3 sequence is 13 residues long. TCRdb redid the calling of the 5' RACE reads with MiXCR, one entry per CDR3 protein. The table records fewer than 30,000 distinct CDR3 sequences, 3.5% to 5% of them present only once. The data belong to a study of early T cells in non-severe SARS-CoV-2 infection. Overall study findings and caveats: Using VDJdb, the matching emphasized anti-spike CD8 responses while missing private and CD4 specificities.

V usage is TRBV20-1 and J usage is TRBJ2-7; 11 nucleotides match TRBD1. The receptor comes from an adult who was a healthcare worker with PCR-confirmed SARS-CoV-2 infection or an uninfected control (not recorded which). Sequencing was done on a sample of whole blood. The CDR3 nucleotides are TGCAGTGCTCATAGGGGACAGGGGGTCGAGCAGTACTTC. Amino acids: CSAHRGQGVEQYF.